These 10 T cell receptor beta chains were sequenced from one sample in a study of vaccination and CD4 T cells after COVID-19 (dated by TCRdb to between 2022 and 2023). The library was made by PCR. Sequencing instrument: Illumina iSeq 100. In TCRdb, the public reads were trimmed at Q25 with fastp and aligned with MiXCR, with productive beta chains retained. Each CDR3 protein gets just one entry, which takes the most common genes and DNA from the rows behind it. In this sample the table shows tens of thousands of distinct CDR3 sequences, around 57% of which occur a single time. 0.99% of the sample belongs to the ten largest clones. Material: CD4+ T cells from blood, obtained before SARS-CoV-2 vaccination. These receptors all come from a human donor who had recovered from COVID-19.

The gene calls are TRBV25-1 and TRBJ2-1, with D hard to call. Germline loops: CDR1 MGHDK, CDR2 SYGVNS. The V end lost 4 bases, the J end lost 4 bases, and 8 bases lay between the germline ends. The CDR3 has 13 residues. In nucleotides, the CDR3 is TGTGCCAGCAGTGGGCCTAATTACAATGAGCAGTTCTTC. Its translation is CASSGPNYNEQFF.

CDR3: CASSMGTGETTEAFF. The CDR3 DNA reads as TGTGCCAGTAGTATGGGGACAGGAGAAACCACTGAAGCTTTCTTT. The chain is built from TRBV19 and TRBJ1-1; 8 bases align to TRBD1. The junction had 7 bases not matched to a gene; V was cut back by 3 bases and J by 4 bases. The germline CDR1 and CDR2 sequences are LNHDA and SQIVND (reference sequence). This CDR3 is built from 15 residues.

The chain combines TRBV29-1 with TRBJ2-1; TRBD2 matches 7 bases. V was clipped by 4 bases and J by 0 bases; unmatched bases: 6. Germline loops: CDR1 SQVTM, CDR2 ANQGSEA. CDR3 length: 15 residues. In DNA, the CDR3 is TGCAGCGTTGCCCAGCGGGGAGCCTCCTACAATGAGCAGTTCTTC. Protein product: CSVAQRGASYNEQFF.

The chain recombines TRBV28 with TRBJ1-2; D remains ambiguous. From germline, CDR1 is MDHEN and CDR2 SYDVKM. The CDR3 sequence is 12 residues long. Trimming left V 6 bases short and J 6 bases short, with 11 bases between. CDR3 residues: CASSRVGDGYTF. CDR3 sequence (DNA): TGTGCCAGCAGCCGGGTCGGTGATGGCTACACCTTC.

This clonotype was detected only a few times. The chain carries TRBV6-1 and TRBJ1-5, with D possibly matching TRBD1 (5 bases). Trimming pared 7 bases from V and 7 bases from J, leaving 14 bases between. CDR1 MNHNS and CDR2 SASEGT come from the germline V gene. The CDR3 length is 13 residues. In nucleotides, the CDR3 is TGTGCCAGCACCCCTTCGGGGGGACAGCCCCAGCATTTT. This codes for CASTPSGGQPQHF.

This clonotype was counted between two and nine times. The V call is TRBV20-1, the J call TRBJ2-3; perhaps TRBD2 as D (5 bases). V was cut by 5 bases and J by 1 base, with 22 bases left in between. This CDR3 is 17 amino acids long. Germline assignment: CDR1 DFQATT and CDR2 SNEGSKA (reference sequence). The CDR3 spells CSALNYNAAGGTDTQYF. As DNA, the CDR3 is TGCAGTGCTCTAAACTACAATGCGGCGGGCGGCACAGATACGCAGTATTTT.

The chain joins TRBV29-1 to TRBJ2-5; D not certain. The CDR3 has 12 residues. The V gene lost 6 bases and the J gene lost 4 bases, with 12 bases spanning the gap. Germline V gives CDR1 SQVTM, CDR2 ANQGSEA. CDR3 sequence reads: CSVGTESETQYF. In DNA form, the CDR3 reads TGCAGCGTGGGTACAGAGTCAGAGACCCAGTACTTC. The full variable domain, completed using reference TRBV29-1 and TRBJ2-5, is SAVISQKPSRDICQRGTSLTIQCQVDSQVTMMFWYRQQPGQSLTLIATANQGSEATYESGFVIDKFPISRPNLTFSTLTVSNMSPEDSSIYLCSVGTESETQYFGPGTRLLVL.

The V call is TRBV2, the J call TRBJ1-5; weak D call: TRBD1 (5 bases). The CDR3 has 14 residues. The germline CDR1 and CDR2 sequences are SNHLY and FYNNEI. V lost 3 bases and J lost 5, with 11 bases in between. CDR3 DNA: TGTGCCAGCAGTGATCTGCGGGGGTATCAGCCCCAGCATTTT. Translation gives CASSDLRGYQPQHF.

In this sample, this clonotype turned up a few times. The chain couples TRBV20-1 to TRBJ1-5, with a weak D call TRBD1 (5 bases). Trimming shortened V by 3 bases and J by 1 base, and 10 bases separated the two germline ends. Germline CDR1 DFQATT, CDR2 SNEGSKA (reference sequence). The CDR3 is made up of 14 amino acids. CDR3 sequence: CSARDGGSNQPQHF. The CDR3 coding sequence is TGCAGTGCTAGGGATGGGGGGAGCAATCAGCCCCAGCATTTT.

This clonotype was recorded once. This sequence joins TRBV6-1 and TRBJ2-1; possibly TRBD1 for D (5 bases). Germline CDR1 is MNHNS and CDR2 is SASEGT. The CDR3 loop spans 12 amino acids. V was trimmed by 8 bases and J by 6 bases, leaving 11 bases between them. The CDR3 bases are TGTGCCAGCGCCCTAGGGGTCAATGAGCAGTTCTTC. Amino acids: CASALGVNEQFF.